One T cell receptor (beta chain) is described in this entry. Antigen specificity is unknown. Trimming took 11 bases from V and 2 from J, leaving 15 bases between them. The germline V gene has CDR1 MDHEN and CDR2 SYDVKM. CDR3 length equals 13 residues. Profiling relied on immunoSEQ multiplex PCR, and the TCRdb table lists in-frame clones only, not all of them. Counted here are over 80,000 clones, around four fifths occurring once; the ten biggest clones make up more than 0.7%. The data stem from a study of OX40 agonist ivuxolimab in advanced cancers. Study observations and caveats: Clones of CD4+ and CD8+ blood T cells grew by week 6 at doses of 0.1 to 3.0 mg/kg.

Individuals having autoimmune disease history or systemic immunosuppression were not enrolled. The investigators sampled blood at baseline, at cycle 4 day 1, and at cycle 7 day 1. This sequence originates from an adult with an advanced solid tumor such as melanoma, head and neck, liver or kidney cancer. The sequenced sample was CD4+ or CD8+ T cells sorted from blood, obtained in a trial of the OX40 agonist ivuxolimab. This chain uses TRBV28 with TRBJ1-2, with unresolved D. The CDR3 DNA is TGTGCCCTTATGGACCGTTACAACTATGGCTACACCTTC. It encodes CALMDRYNYGYTF.